This TCR beta chain derives from a study of control samples from healthy donors and cancer patients. The ends were cut back, 2 bases at V and 1 base at J, with 12 bases in the middle. Germline CDR1 MNHEY, CDR2 SVGAGI. The CDR3 length is 16 residues. The data were produced by immunoSEQ multiplex PCR, yet TCRdb's version contains in-frame clones alone and is incomplete. The sample contains 48,000 or so clones, 93% of which appear only once. Material for sequencing was PBMCs. The clonotype originates from a woman aged 45 to 65 with head and neck cancer. This chain joins TRBV6-5 and TRBJ2-1; TRBD1 is a possible D gene (5 bases). CDR3 sequence: CASSYEGVVSYNEQFF. CDR3 bases: TGTGCCAGCAGTTACGAAGGGGTTGTGTCCTACAATGAGCAGTTCTTC.